This entry lists 16 T cell receptor beta chains sequenced from one sample in a study of OX40 agonist ivuxolimab in advanced cancers. Method: immunoSEQ multiplex PCR; TCRdb's copy keeps in-frame clones and lacks some. The sample carries 92,000 or so clones, roughly 80% recorded once. The material was CD4+ or CD8+ T cells sorted from blood, obtained in a trial of the OX40 agonist ivuxolimab. The source of these receptors is an adult with an advanced solid tumor such as melanoma, head and neck, liver or kidney cancer.

This clone was picked up one time. The chain combines TRBV6-6 with TRBJ1-5; 8 bases fit TRBD1. CDR1 and CDR2 from the germline V gene are MNHNY and SVGAGI (reference sequence). The V gene end was trimmed by 6 bases and the J gene end by 3 bases; junction bases not matched to a gene: 4. The length of the CDR3 is 14 residues. CDR3 sequence: CASSFQGANQPQHF. The CDR3 bases are TGTGCCAGCAGCTTTCAGGGGGCCAATCAGCCCCAGCATTTT.

This chain uses TRBV9 with TRBJ2-3; D is tentatively TRBD1 or TRBD2 (5 bases each). The CDR3 consists of 16 residues. V lost 4 bases to trimming and J lost 3 bases, with 18 bases between them. From germline, CDR1 is SGDLS and CDR2 YYNGEE. The DNA of the CDR3 is TGTGCCAGCAGCTCAAAGACGGGGCCGGATACAGATACGCAGTATTTT. Translating it yields CASSSKTGPDTDTQYF. Drawing the rest from reference TRBV9 and TRBJ2-3, the complete variable domain is DSGVTQTPKHLITATGQRVTLRCSPRSGDLSVYWYQQSLDQGLQFLIQYYNGEERAKGNILERFSAQQFPDLHSELNLSSLELGDSALYFCASSSKTGPDTDTQYFGPGTRLTVL.

The genes are TRBV27 and TRBJ2-1; possible D gene TRBD2, 7 bases. This CDR3 spans 14 amino acids. In germline, CDR1 is MNHEY, CDR2 SMNVEV (reference sequence). V was trimmed by 10 bases and J by 1 base, leaving 14 bases between them. The CDR3 here is CAKGGRGSYNEQFF. As DNA, the CDR3 is TGTGCCAAAGGGGGGAGGGGATCCTACAATGAGCAGTTCTTC.

V usage is TRBV7-9 and J usage is TRBJ1-1; D call uncertain. Germline CDR1 is SEHNR and CDR2 is FQNEAQ (reference sequence). Trimming stripped 5 bases from V and 3 bases from J, with 19 bases between. The CDR3 is 16 residues long. The CDR3 sequence is CASSGLEFSDHTEAFF. CDR3 sequence (DNA): TGTGCCAGCAGCGGACTCGAGTTTTCGGACCACACTGAAGCTTTCTTT.

The V gene is TRBV4-2, the J gene TRBJ2-2, with D perhaps matching TRBD2 (6 bases). CDR3 size: 16 residues. Germline V gene sequence: CDR1 LGHNA, CDR2 YNFKEQ. The V gene lost 4 bases and the J gene lost 5 bases, with 17 bases spanning the gap. The DNA for the CDR3 is TGTGCCAGCAGCCCCCAGACTAGTAGCTGGACCGGGGAGCTGTTTTTT. It specifies CASSPQTSSWTGELFF.

CDR3 DNA sequence: TGTGCCAGCAGTGGGGGAATCGACTACGAGCAGTACTTC. It translates to CASSGGIDYEQYF. The chain is built from TRBV27 and TRBJ2-7, with D perhaps given as TRBD1 or TRBD2 (5 bases each). The CDR3 loop spans 13 amino acids. V lost 5 bases and J 3 bases, leaving 11 bases between the germline ends. The germline CDR1 and CDR2 sequences are MNHEY and SMNVEV (reference sequence).

This clone has only a few counts. The junction differs from germline at one of its ends, possibly a read error. The genes are TRBV4-3 and TRBJ2-7, with 7 bases fitting TRBD2. The CDR3 has 14 residues. Germline values: CDR1 LGHNA, CDR2 YSLEER. In nucleotides, the CDR3 is TGCGCCAGCAGCCAAGAGGTCAACCGGGGGGAACCAGACTTC. Its protein is CASSQEVNRGEPDF.

The V call is TRBV10-3, the J call TRBJ1-4; 9 positions agree with TRBD1. J gave up 7 bases and V 10 bases, and 7 bases lay outside the gene matches. The CDR3 is 13 amino acids. Germline assignment: CDR1 ENHRY and CDR2 SYGVKD. The CDR3 DNA is TGTGCCACCTCGACAGGGGGAGGTGAAAAACTGTTTTTT. Amino acid sequence: CATSTGGGEKLFF.

The chain employs TRBV7-8 and TRBJ2-7; no clear D gene. CDR3 length: 14 residues. V was cut by 1 base and J by 6 bases, with 13 bases left in between. Germline V lookup: CDR1 SGHVS, CDR2 FQNEAQ. This CDR3 is CASSLVKGTSEQYF. DNA of the CDR3: TGTGCCAGCAGCTTAGTCAAGGGAACCTCCGAGCAGTACTTC.

The chain carries TRBV6-1 and TRBJ1-1, with D uncertain. The CDR3 has 16 residues. Germline lookup yields CDR1 MNHNS and CDR2 SASEGT. V was pared by 4 bases and J by 0 bases, with 15 bases between. In nucleotides, the CDR3 is TGTGCCAGCAGTGCGGGCAGATCAAGGATGAACACTGAAGCTTTCTTT. This gives the protein CASSAGRSRMNTEAFF.

The chain is built from TRBV5-6 and TRBJ2-7; perhaps TRBD1 as D (5 bases). Germline V gives CDR1 SGHDT, CDR2 YYEEEE. The CDR3 spans 13 residues. Trimming stripped 4 bases from V and 1 base from J, with 9 bases between. The CDR3 spells CASSSDSSYEQYF. CDR3 in DNA: TGTGCCAGCAGCAGTGACAGTTCCTACGAGCAGTACTTC. Based on the CDR3 plus reference TRBV5-6 and TRBJ2-7, the full variable domain is DAGVTQSPTHLIKTRGQQVTLRCSPKSGHDTVSWYQQALGQGPQFIFQYYEEEERQRGNFPDRFSGHQFPNYSSELNVNALLLGDSALYLCASSSDSSYEQYFGPGTRLTVT.

With respect to this clone: This sample also contains other DNA sequences that code for the same CDR3. The chain carries TRBV5-1 and TRBJ2-3; D is undetermined. The CDR3 sequence is 14 residues long. Per germline, CDR1 SGHRS and CDR2 YFSETQ. Trimming stripped 1 base from V and 1 base from J, with 7 bases between. CDR3 sequence reads: CASSLLAGTDTQYF. In DNA, the CDR3 is TGCGCCAGCAGCTTGCTTGCCGGCACAGATACGCAGTATTTT.

The chain combines TRBV29-1 with TRBJ1-1; D uncertain. V was cut by 4 bases and J by 3 bases, with 9 bases left in between. This CDR3 comprises 12 residues. Germline V gene lookup returns CDR1 SQVTM and CDR2 ANQGSEA. DNA of the CDR3: TGCAGCGTTGTCCCCGGGGACACTGAAGCTTTCTTT. This encodes CSVVPGDTEAFF.

The chain has TRBV9 and TRBJ2-2; 11 bases line up with TRBD2. Germline V lookup: CDR1 SGDLS, CDR2 YYNGEE. Trimming cost V 0 bases and J 6 bases; bases outside gene matches: 7. The CDR3 has 17 residues. CDR3 in amino acids: CASSVVSLAGGPGELFF. The CDR3 bases are TGTGCCAGCAGCGTAGTGAGTCTAGCGGGAGGCCCCGGGGAGCTGTTTTTT.

This chain links TRBV7-9 with TRBJ2-3; D is unclear. The CDR3 runs 12 residues. Deletions cut 5 bases from V and 5 bases from J, with 8 bases between. Germline V gene lookup returns CDR1 SEHNR and CDR2 FQNEAQ (reference sequence). DNA of the CDR3: TGTGCCAGCAGCGCCCCCGGAGATACGCAGTATTTT. It translates to CASSAPGDTQYF.

The V gene is TRBV10-2, the J gene TRBJ1-1; D not certain. V lost 9 bases to trimming and J lost 1 base, with 12 bases between them. CDR1 and CDR2 from the germline V gene are WSHSY and SAAADI. The CDR3 loop spans 13 amino acids. CDR3 nucleotide sequence: TGCGCCAGTTGCTACGGATGGAACACTGAAGCTTTCTTT. As protein: CASCYGWNTEAFF.